The present TCR beta chain was sequenced within a study of blood T cell repertoires in COVID-19. Study in general: Both acute and convalescent COVID-19 samples were obtained from the United States, Italy and Spain. The cDNA or gDNA used as material had been derived from T cells, B-cell-depleted T cells, or PBMCs.

Patients in Seattle were enrolled during active infection, then followed longitudinally. CDR3 length: 14 amino acids. Germline CDR1 reads SEHNR; CDR2 reads FQNEAQ (reference sequence). V was clipped by 5 bases and J by 1 base, with 10 bases between them. As originally analysed: It was from reference gene primer amplification that nucleated cell counts were estimated. This table comes from immunoSEQ multiplex PCR, and its TCRdb copy is limited to in-frame clones, with some not included. That table supplies the V and J calls and clone size; D and trimming were determined from the DNA. The sample shows about 48,000 clones, approximately 90% of them seen only once.

Sequencing was carried out using peripheral blood. V and J are TRBV7-9 and TRBJ2-3; D gene uncertain. The TCR originated in an elderly woman with COVID-19, enrolled during active disease. CDR3 sequence: CASSRHIGTDTQYF. In nucleotides, the CDR3 is TGTGCCAGCAGCCGTCATATAGGCACAGATACGCAGTATTTT.